This TCR beta chain comes out of a study of blood T cell repertoires in COVID-19. This CDR3 comprises 14 residues. Trimming left V 4 bases short and J 5 bases short, with 15 bases between. The germline V gene has CDR1 SGHRS and CDR2 YFSETQ. Sequencing was performed with immunoSEQ multiplex PCR; in TCRdb, only in-frame clones are kept and a portion is missing. Of about 190,000 clones detected, 70% to 90% appear once; the ten largest clones hold approximately 1.1%. Input material: peripheral blood. This chain uses TRBV5-1 with TRBJ2-5, with D hard to call. The sequence was collected from a man under 40 with acute or convalescent COVID-19. The CDR3 coding sequence is TGCGCCAGCAGCCTCACATCGACCGGGGAGACCCAGTACTTC. Translating gives CASSLTSTGETQYF. The full variable domain, in which reference TRBV5-1 and TRBJ2-5 provide the parts outside the CDR3, is KAGVTQTPRYLIKTRGQQVTLSCSPISGHRSVSWYQQTPGQGLQFLFEYFSETQRNKGNFPGRFSGRQFSNSRSEMNVSTLELGDSALYLCASSLTSTGETQYFGPGTRLLVL.